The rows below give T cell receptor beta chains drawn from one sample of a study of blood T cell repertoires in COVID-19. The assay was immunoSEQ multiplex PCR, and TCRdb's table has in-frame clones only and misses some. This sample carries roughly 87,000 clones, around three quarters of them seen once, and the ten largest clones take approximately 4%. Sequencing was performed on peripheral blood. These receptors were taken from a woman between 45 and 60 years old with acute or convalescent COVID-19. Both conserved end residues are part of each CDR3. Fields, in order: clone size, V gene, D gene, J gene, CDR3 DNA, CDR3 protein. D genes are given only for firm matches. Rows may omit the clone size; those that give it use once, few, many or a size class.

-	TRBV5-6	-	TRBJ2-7	TGTGCCAGCAGCTTAGTCAGGGGCGCCTCCTCCTACGAGCAGTACTTC	CASSLVRGASSYEQYF
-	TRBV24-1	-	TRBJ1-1	TGTGCCACCAGTGATGGGGGGACGGTGAACACTGAAGCTTTCTTT	CATSDGGTVNTEAFF
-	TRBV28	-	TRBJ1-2	TGTGCCAGCAGTTTCAGGGCCCGCTATGGCTACACCTTC	CASSFRARYGYTF
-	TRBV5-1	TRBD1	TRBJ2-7	TGCGCCAGCAGCATAGGACAGGATCAGTACTTC	CASSIGQDQYF
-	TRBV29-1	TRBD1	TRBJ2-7	TGCAGCGTTGTGGACAGGAGCTCCTACGAGCAGTACTTC	CSVVDRSSYEQYF
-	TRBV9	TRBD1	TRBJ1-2	TGTGCCAGCAGCGTAAACAGGGGGCTTGGTGGCTACACCTTC	CASSVNRGLGGYTF
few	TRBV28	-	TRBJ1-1	TGTGCCAGCAGTCCTACAGGGTTCAACACTGAAGCTTTCTTT	CASSPTGFNTEAFF
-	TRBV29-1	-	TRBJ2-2	TGCAGCGTTGAAGGAGGGACTGGTGGGGAGCTGTTTTTT	CSVEGGTGGELFF
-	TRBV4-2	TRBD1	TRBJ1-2	TGTGCCAGCAGCCAAGATACGACAGGGGAGGGCTATGGCTACACCTTC	CASSQDTTGEGYGYTF
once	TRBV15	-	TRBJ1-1	TGTGCCACCAGGCAGGGCATGTTAGGCACTGAAGCTTTCTTT	CATRQGMLGTEAFF
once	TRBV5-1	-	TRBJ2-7	TGCGCCAGCAGCCGTAATCAGGGGGGATACGAGCAGTACTTC	CASSRNQGGYEQYF
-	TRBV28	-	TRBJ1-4	TGTGCCAGCAGCGCGGGACCGGGTACCTATGAAAAACTGTTTTTT	CASSAGPGTYEKLFF
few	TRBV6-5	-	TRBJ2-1	TGTGCCAGCAGATTCGGGATGTACAATGAGCAGTTCTTC	CASRFGMYNEQFF
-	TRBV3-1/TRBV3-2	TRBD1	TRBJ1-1	TGTGCCAGCAGCCAAAGGGGGTCGACAGGGCAAGCTTTCTTT	CASSQRGSTGQAFF
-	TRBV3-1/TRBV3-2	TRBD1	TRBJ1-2	TGTGCCAGCAGCCAAGATAGGACAGGGAGGTATGGCTACACCTTC	CASSQDRTGRYGYTF
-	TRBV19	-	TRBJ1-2	TGTGCCAGTAGTACCGCCAGGGGCGGGAGCTATGGCTACACCTTC	CASSTARGGSYGYTF
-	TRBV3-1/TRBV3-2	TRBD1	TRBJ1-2	TGTGCCAGCACCGGGACAGGGGAAAGAAGCTACACCTTC	CASTGTGERSYTF
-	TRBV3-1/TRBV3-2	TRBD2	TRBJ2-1	TGTGCCAGCAGCCGATCCGGGACTAGCGGGCCCTACAATGAGCAGTTCTTC	CASSRSGTSGPYNEQFF
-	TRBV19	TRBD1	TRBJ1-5	TGTGCCAGTAAAACAACAGGGGAGATGCAGCCCCAGCATTTT	CASKTTGEMQPQHF
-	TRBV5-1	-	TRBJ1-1	TGCGCCAGCAGCCCCGACTTGGTCCCTGAAGCTTTCTTT	CASSPDLVPEAFF
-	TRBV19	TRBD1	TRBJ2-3	TGTGCCAGCATAGACAGGGGGCTTATCCGAAGTACGCAGTATTTT	CASIDRGLIRSTQYF
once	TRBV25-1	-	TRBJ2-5	TGTGCCAGCAGTGAATACGGGACCCAGTACTTC	CASSEYGTQYF
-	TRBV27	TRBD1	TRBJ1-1	TGTGCACCCATCATCAACGGGACAGGGGGCATCACTGAAGCTTTCTTT	CAPIINGTGGITEAFF
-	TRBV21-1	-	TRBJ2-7	TGTGCCAGCAGCAGATCGGGGGTATCCTACGAGCAGTACTTC	CASSRSGVSYEQYF
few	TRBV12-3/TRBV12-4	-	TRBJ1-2	TGTGCCAGCAGCGGCAGGGTCTATGGCTACACCTTC	CASSGRVYGYTF
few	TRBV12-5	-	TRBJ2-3	TGTGCTAGTGGTACCTCGACACATTACACAGATACGCAGTATTTT	CASGTSTHYTDTQYF
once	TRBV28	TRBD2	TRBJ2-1	TGTGCCAGCAGTGGTCGACTAGCGGGGCTATACAATGAGCAGTTCTTC	CASSGRLAGLYNEQFF
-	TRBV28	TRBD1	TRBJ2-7	TGTGCCAGCAGTTTGGACAGGCATACCTCCTACGAGCAGTACTTC	CASSLDRHTSYEQYF